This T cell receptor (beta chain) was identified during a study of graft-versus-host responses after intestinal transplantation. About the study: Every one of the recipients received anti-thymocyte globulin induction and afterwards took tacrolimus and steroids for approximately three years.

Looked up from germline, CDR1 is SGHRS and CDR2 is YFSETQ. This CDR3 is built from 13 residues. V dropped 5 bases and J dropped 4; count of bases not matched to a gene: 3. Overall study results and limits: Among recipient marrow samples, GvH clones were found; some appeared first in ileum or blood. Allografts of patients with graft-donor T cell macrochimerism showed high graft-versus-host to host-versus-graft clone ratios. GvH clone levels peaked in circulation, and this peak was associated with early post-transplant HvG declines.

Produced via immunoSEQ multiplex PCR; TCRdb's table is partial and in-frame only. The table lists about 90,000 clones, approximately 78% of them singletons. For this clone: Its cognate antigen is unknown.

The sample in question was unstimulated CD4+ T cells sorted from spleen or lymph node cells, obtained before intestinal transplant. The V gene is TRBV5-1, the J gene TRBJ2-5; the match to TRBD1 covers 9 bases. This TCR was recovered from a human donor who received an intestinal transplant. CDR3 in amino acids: CASRTGGGETQYF. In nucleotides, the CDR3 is TGCGCCAGCAGGACAGGGGGGGGAGAGACCCAGTACTTC. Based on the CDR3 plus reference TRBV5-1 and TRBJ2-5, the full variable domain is KAGVTQTPRYLIKTRGQQVTLSCSPISGHRSVSWYQQTPGQGLQFLFEYFSETQRNKGNFPGRFSGRQFSNSRSEMNVSTLELGDSALYLCASRTGGGETQYFGPGTRLLVL.